A single sample is the source of the 5 T cell receptor beta chains below, sequenced in a study of T cell responses to AZD1222 COVID-19 vaccine. Sequencing used immunoSEQ multiplex PCR; TCRdb keeps in-frame clones, though not all of them. The sample contains roughly 100,000 clones, about 88% of which appear only once. This specimen consisted of peripheral blood, obtained on day 0 of AZD1222 vaccination. The receptors here all came from an adult in good health.

The genes are TRBV9 and TRBJ2-2; no clear D. The V end was cut by 4 bases, the J end by 1 base, with 14 bases between. Germline values: CDR1 SGDLS, CDR2 YYNGEE. The CDR3 consists of 16 residues. Written as DNA, the CDR3 is TGTGCCAGCAGCCCCCGGTGGCAGTTGAACACCGGGGAGCTGTTTTTT. This sequence encodes CASSPRWQLNTGELFF.

This clone was found once. The chain couples TRBV5-1 to TRBJ1-1; D is uncertain. Trimming stripped 4 bases from V and 5 bases from J, with 15 bases between. Germline CDR1 reads SGHRS; CDR2 reads YFSETQ. This CDR3 contains 14 residues. CDR3 sequence: CASSPGEGRTEAFF. The DNA for the CDR3 is TGCGCCAGCAGCCCCGGTGAAGGGCGTACTGAAGCTTTCTTT.

This clone has only one observation. The chain has TRBV29-1 and TRBJ1-5; 8 bases agree with TRBD1. Germline values: CDR1 SQVTM, CDR2 ANQGSEA. This CDR3 contains 12 residues. The ends lost 7 bases at V and 4 bases at J; junction bases unmatched: 3. CDR3: CSAGTGNQPQHF. CDR3 in DNA: TGCAGCGCCGGGACAGGTAATCAGCCCCAGCATTTT.

The gene calls are TRBV21-1 and TRBJ1-1; whether TRBD1, the table's D call, matches the DNA was not checked. TRBV21-1 is a pseudogene segment. This CDR3 is 14 amino acids long. The CDR3 loop is CASSNRGLGTEAFF. The CDR3 coding sequence is TGTGCCAGCAGCAACAGGGGGCTAGGGACTGAAGCTTTCTTT.

This chain uses TRBV28 with TRBJ1-4; 8 bases align to TRBD1. After removal of 4 bases from V and 4 bases from J, the junction contained 5 bases not matched to a gene. The germline V gene has CDR1 MDHEN and CDR2 SYDVKM. This CDR3 comprises 15 residues. The CDR3 DNA reads as TGTGCCAGCAGTTCCCGGACAGGGAGTAATGAAAAACTGTTTTTT. It specifies CASSSRTGSNEKLFF.